This TCR beta chain was captured in a study of T cell responses to AZD1222 COVID-19 vaccine. Germline-derived CDR1 and CDR2 are DFQATT and SNEGSKA (reference sequence). The CDR3 runs 11 residues. Trimming cost V 5 bases and J 8 bases, with 9 bases left between them. Sequenced by immunoSEQ multiplex PCR; TCRdb stores in-frame clones only, minus some. Here the sample spans 95,000 to 150,000 clones, 70% to 90% being singletons. This clone was detected only once. Its matching antigen is unknown. Broader study findings: The breadth and depth of Spike-specific TCRs increased once two AZD1222 doses had been given. The donor group comprised mostly white British people and more females; the analysis possibly underestimated clonal diversity.

The material sequenced was peripheral blood, taken on day 0 of AZD1222 vaccination. The chain combines TRBV20-1 with TRBJ1-4; the D is unclear. The receptor was derived from an adult in good health. The CDR3 here is CSAPRNEKLFF. CDR3 nucleotide sequence: TGCAGTGCTCCCAGAAACGAAAAACTGTTTTTT.